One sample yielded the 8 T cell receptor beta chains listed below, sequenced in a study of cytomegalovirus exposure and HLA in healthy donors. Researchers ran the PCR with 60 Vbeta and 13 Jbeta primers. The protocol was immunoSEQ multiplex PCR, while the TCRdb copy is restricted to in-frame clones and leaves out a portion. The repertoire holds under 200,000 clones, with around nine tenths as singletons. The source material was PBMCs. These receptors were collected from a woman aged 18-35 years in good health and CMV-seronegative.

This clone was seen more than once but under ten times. CDR3 region: CASSAVNSNTEAFF. The CDR3 region has the DNA TGTGCCAGCAGTGCGGTAAACAGTAACACTGAAGCTTTCTTT. The chain uses TRBV6-1 and TRBJ1-1; D gene ambiguous. Trimming took 4 bases from V and 2 from J, leaving 11 bases between them. The CDR3 spans 14 residues. Germline V gene data show CDR1 as MNHNS and CDR2 as SASEGT.

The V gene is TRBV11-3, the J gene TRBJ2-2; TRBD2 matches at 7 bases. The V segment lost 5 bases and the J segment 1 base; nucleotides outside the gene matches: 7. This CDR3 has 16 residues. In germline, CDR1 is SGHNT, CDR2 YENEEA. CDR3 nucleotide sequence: TGTGCCAGCAGCCCCCTGGCTAGCGGGAACACCGGGGAGCTGTTTTTT. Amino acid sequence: CASSPLASGNTGELFF.

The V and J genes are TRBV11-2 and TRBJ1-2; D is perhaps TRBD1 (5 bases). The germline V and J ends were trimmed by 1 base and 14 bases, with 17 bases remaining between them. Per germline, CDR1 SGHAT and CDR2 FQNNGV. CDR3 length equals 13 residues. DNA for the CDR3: TGTGCCAGCAGCTTAGCCGTGGACACCGGTGGGACCTTC. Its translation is CASSLAVDTGGTF.

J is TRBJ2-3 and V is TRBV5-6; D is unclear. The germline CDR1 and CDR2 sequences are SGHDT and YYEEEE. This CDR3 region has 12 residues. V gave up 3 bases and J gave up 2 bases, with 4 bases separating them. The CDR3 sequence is CASSYYTDTQYF. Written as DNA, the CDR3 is TGTGCCAGCAGCTACTACACAGATACGCAGTATTTT.

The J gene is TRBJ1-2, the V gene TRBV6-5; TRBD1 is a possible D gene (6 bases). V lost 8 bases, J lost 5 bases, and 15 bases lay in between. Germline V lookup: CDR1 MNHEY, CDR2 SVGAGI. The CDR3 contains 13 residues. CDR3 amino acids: CASAGTLEYGYTF. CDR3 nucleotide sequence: TGTGCCAGCGCCGGGACACTGGAGTATGGCTACACCTTC.

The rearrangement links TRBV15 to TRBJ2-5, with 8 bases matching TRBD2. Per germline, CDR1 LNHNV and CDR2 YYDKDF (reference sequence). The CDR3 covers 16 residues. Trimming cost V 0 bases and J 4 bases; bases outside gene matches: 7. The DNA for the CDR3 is TGTGCCACCAGCAGAGATTCCAGCGGGGGAATAGAGACCCAGTACTTC. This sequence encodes CATSRDSSGGIETQYF.

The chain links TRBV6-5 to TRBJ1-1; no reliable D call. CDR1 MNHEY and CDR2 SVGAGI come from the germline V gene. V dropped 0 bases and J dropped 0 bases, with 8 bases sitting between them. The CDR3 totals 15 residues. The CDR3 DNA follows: TGTGCCAGCAGTTACTCGAGACTTTTGAACACTGAAGCTTTCTTT. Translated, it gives CASSYSRLLNTEAFF.

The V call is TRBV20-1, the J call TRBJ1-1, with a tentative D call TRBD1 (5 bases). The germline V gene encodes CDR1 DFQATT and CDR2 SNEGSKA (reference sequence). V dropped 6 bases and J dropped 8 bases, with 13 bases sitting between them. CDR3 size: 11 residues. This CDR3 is CSATDDREAFF. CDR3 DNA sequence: TGCAGTGCCACAGACGACAGAGAAGCTTTCTTT.